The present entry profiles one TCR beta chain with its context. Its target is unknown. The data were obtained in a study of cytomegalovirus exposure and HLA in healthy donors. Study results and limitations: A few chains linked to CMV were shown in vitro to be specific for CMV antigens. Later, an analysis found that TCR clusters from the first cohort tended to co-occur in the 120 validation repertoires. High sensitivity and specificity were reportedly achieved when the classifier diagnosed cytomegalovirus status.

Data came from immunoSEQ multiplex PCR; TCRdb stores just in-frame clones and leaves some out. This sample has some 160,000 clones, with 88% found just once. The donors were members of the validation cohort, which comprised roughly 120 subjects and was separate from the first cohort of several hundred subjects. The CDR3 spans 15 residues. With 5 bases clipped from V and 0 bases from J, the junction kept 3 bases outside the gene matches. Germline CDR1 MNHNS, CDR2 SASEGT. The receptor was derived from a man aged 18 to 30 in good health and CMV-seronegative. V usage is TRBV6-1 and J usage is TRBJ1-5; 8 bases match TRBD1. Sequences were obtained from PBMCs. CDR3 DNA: TGTGCCAGCAGTTGGACAGGGATTAGCAATCAGCCCCAGCATTTT. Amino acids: CASSWTGISNQPQHF.